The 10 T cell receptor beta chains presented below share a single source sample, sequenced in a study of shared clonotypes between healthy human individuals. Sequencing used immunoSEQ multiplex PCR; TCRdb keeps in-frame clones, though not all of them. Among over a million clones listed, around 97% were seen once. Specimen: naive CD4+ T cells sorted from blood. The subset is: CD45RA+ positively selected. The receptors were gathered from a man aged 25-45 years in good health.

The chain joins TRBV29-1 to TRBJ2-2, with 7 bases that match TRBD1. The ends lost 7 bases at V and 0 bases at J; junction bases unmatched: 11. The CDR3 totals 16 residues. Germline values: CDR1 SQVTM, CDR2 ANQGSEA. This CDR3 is CSASGLRGSNTGELFF. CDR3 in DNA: TGCAGCGCCTCCGGACTCAGGGGGTCGAACACCGGGGAGCTGTTTTTT.

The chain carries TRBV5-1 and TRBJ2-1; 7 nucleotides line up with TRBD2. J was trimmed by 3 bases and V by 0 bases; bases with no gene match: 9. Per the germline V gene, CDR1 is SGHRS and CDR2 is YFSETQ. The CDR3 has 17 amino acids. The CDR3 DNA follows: TGCGCCAGCAGCTTGGGCCCGAGAGCGGGGAACTACAATGAGCAGTTCTTC. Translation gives CASSLGPRAGNYNEQFF. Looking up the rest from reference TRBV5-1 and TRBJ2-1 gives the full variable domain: KAGVTQTPRYLIKTRGQQVTLSCSPISGHRSVSWYQQTPGQGLQFLFEYFSETQRNKGNFPGRFSGRQFSNSRSEMNVSTLELGDSALYLCASSLGPRAGNYNEQFFGPGTRLTVL.

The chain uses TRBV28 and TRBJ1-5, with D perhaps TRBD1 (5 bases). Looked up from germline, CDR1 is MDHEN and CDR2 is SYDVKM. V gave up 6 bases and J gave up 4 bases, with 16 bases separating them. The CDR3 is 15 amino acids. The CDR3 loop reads CASSTRSGGNQPQHF. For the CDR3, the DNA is TGTGCCAGCAGCACTCGGTCCGGGGGTAATCAGCCCCAGCATTTT.

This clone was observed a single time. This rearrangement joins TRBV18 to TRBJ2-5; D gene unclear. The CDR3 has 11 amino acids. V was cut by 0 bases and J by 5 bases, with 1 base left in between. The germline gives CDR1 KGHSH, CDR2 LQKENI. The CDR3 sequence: CASSPPETQYF. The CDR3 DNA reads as TGTGCCAGCTCACCACCCGAGACCCAGTACTTC.

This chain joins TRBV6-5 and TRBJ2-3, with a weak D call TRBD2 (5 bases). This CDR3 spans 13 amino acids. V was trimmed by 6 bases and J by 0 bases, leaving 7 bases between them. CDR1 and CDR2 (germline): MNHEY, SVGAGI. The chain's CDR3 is CASRGLSTDTQYF. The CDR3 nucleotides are TGTGCCAGCAGAGGACTGAGCACAGATACGCAGTATTTT.

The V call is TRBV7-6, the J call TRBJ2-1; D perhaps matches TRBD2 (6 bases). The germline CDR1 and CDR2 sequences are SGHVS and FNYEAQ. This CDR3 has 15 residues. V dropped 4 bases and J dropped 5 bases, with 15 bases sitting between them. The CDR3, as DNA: TGTGCCAGCAGCTACCCCTGGGGGGAGAACAATGAGCAGTTCTTC. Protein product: CASSYPWGENNEQFF.

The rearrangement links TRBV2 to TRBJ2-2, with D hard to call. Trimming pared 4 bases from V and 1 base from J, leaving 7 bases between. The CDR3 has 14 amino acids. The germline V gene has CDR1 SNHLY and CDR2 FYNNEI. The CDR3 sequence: CASSAPLNTGELFF. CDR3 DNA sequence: TGTGCCAGCAGTGCGCCACTGAACACCGGGGAGCTGTTTTTT.

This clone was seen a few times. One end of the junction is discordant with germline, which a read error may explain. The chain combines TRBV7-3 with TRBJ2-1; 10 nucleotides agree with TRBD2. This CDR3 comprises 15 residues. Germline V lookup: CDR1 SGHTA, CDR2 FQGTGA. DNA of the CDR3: TGTGCCAGCAGCATAACTAGCGGGAATTGGGATGAGCAGTTCTTC. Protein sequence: CASSITSGNWDEQFF.

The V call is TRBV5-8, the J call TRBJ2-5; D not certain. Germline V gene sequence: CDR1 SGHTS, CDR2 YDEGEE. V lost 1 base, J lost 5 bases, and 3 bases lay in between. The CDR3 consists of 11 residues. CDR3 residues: CASSLKETQYF. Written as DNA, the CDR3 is TGTGCCAGCAGCTTGAAGGAGACCCAGTACTTC.

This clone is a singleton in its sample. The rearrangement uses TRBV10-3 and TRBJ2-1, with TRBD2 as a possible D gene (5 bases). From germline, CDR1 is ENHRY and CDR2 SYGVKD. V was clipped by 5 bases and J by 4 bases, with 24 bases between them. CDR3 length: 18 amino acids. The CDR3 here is CAISSPQGISVIYNEQFF. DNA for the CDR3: TGTGCCATCAGTTCCCCCCAAGGTATTAGCGTAATATACAATGAGCAGTTCTTC.